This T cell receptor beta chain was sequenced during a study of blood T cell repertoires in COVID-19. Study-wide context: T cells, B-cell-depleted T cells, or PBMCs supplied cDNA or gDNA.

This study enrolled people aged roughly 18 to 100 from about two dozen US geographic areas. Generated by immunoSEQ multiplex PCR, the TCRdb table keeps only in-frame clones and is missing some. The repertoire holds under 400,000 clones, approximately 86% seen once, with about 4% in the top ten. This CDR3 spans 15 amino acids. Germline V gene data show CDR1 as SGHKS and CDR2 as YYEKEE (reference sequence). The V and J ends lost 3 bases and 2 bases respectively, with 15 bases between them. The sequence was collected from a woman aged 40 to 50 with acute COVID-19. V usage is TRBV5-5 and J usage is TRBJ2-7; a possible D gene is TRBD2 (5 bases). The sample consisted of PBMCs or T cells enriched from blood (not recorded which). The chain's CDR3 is CASSWERTPTYEQYF. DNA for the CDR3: TGTGCCAGCAGCTGGGAGCGGACCCCAACCTACGAGCAGTACTTC.